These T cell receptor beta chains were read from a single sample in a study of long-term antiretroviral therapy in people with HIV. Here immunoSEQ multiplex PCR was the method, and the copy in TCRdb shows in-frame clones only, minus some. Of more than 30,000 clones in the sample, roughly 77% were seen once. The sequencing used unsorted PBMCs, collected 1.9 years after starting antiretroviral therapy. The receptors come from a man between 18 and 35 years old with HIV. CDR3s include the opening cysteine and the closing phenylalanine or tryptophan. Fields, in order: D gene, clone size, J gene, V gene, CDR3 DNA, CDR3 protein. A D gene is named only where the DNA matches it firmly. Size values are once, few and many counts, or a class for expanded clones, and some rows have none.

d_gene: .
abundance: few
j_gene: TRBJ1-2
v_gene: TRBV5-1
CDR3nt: TGCGCCAGCAGCTCCGACAGCTATGGCTACACCTTC
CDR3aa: CASSSDSYGYTF

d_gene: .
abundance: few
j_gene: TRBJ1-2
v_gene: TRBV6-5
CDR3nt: TGTGCCAGCAGTCCTCCAGGGAACTATGGCTACACCTTC
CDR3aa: CASSPPGNYGYTF

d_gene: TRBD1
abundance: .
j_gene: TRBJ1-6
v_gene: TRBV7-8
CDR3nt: TGTGCCAGCAGCTTAGGGGGGACAGGGAATTCACCCCTCCACTTT
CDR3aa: CASSLGGTGNSPLHF

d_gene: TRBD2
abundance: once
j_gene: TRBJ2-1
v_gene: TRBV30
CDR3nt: TGTGCCTGGAGGGATAGCGGGGCCCGGCAGTTCTTC
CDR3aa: CAWRDSGARQFF

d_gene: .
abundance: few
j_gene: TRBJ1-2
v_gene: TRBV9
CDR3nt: TGTGCCAGCAGCCCCCAACAGACAGGTCAGGGCTACACCTTC
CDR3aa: CASSPQQTGQGYTF

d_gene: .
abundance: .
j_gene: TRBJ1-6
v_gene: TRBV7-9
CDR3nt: TGTGCCAGCAGCCCAAACAGGAATTCACCCCTCCACTTT
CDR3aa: CASSPNRNSPLHF

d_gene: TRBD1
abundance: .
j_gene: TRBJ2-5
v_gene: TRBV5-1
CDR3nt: TGCGCCAGCACAAGGACAGGGGGCATCCAAGAGACCCAGTACTTC
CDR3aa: CASTRTGGIQETQYF

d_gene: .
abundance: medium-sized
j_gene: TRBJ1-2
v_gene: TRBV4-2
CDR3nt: TGTGCCAGCAGCCAAACTGACCGGGGTGGTGGCTACACCTTC
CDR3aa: CASSQTDRGGGYTF

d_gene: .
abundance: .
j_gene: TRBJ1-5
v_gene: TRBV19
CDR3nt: TGTGCCAGTAGTTACACCGGACAGCCTAATCAGCCCCAGCATTTT
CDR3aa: CASSYTGQPNQPQHF

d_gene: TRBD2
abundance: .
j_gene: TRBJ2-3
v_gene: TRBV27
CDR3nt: TGTGCCAGCAGTTCTCTCGCGGGGGGAGATACGCAGTATTTT
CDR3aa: CASSSLAGGDTQYF

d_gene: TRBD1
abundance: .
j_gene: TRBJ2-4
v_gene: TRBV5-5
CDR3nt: TGTGCCAGCAGCTGGGGACAGGACAAAAACATTCAGTACTTC
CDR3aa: CASSWGQDKNIQYF

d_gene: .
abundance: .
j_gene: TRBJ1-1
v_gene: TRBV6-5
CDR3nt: TGTGCCAGCAGTTTTCATTCAGGTGTTATGAACACTGAAGCTTTCTTT
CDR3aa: CASSFHSGVMNTEAFF

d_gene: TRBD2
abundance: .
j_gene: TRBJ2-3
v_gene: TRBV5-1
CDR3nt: TGCGCCAGCAGCCTCGCGGGCGGGGGGCCCCCAGATACGCAGTATTTT
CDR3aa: CASSLAGGGPPDTQYF

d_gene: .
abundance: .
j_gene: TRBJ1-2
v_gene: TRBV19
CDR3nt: TGTGCCAGTAGTGTAGACCTCAACTATGGCTACACCTTC
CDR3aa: CASSVDLNYGYTF

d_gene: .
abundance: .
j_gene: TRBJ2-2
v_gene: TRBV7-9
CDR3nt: TGTGCCAGCAGCTTAACAGGGCAGATCACCGGGGAGCTGTTTTTT
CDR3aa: CASSLTGQITGELFF

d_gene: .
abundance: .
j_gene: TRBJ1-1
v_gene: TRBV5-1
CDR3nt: TGCGCCAGCAGCTTGGATCCAAACACTGAAGCTTTCTTT
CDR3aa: CASSLDPNTEAFF

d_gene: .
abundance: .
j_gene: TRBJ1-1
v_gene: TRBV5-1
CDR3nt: TGCGCCAGCAGCGTCTCAGGGTCGAACACTGAAGCTTTCTTT
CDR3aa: CASSVSGSNTEAFF

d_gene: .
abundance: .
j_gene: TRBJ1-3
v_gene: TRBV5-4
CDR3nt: TGTGCCAGCAGCTTGGTACCAGGTGGGGGAAACACCATATATTTT
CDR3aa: CASSLVPGGGNTIYF

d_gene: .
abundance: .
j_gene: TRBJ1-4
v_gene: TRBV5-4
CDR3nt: TGTGCCAGCAGCTTGGCCTATGAGGGGGAAGAGGAAAAACTGTTTTTT
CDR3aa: CASSLAYEGEEEKLFF

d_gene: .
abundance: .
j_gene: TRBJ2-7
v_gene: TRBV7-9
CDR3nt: TGTGCCAGCAGCTTAGGCCCGGAGGGGTGGGAGCAGTACTTC
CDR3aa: CASSLGPEGWEQYF

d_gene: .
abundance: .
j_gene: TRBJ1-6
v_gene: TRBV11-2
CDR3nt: TGTGCCAGCATGGGCAGACGTTATTCACCCCTCCACTTT
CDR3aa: CASMGRRYSPLHF

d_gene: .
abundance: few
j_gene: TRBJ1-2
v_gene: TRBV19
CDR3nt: TGTGCCAGTAGTAAAAAAGGGTGGACCTATGGCTACACCTTC
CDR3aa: CASSKKGWTYGYTF

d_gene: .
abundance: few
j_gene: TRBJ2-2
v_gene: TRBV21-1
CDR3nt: TGTGCCAGCAGCAAACCCCACTGCGGGATGGAGGGAACCGGGGAGCTGTTTTTT
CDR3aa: CASSKPHCGMEGTGELFF

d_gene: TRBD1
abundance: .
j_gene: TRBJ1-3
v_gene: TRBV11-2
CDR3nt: TGTGCCAGCAGCCCCCTAGCAGGGGGAGGTGGAAACACCATATATTTT
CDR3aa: CASSPLAGGGGNTIYF

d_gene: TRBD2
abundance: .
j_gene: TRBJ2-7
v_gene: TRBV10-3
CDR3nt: TGTGCCATCAGGACTCGCGGGGGGTACGTGGACGAGCAGTACTTC
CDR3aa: CAIRTRGGYVDEQYF

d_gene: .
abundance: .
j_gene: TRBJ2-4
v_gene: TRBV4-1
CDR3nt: TGCGCCAGCAGCCCAGGAATCTTGGGCAAAAACATTCAGTACTTC
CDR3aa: CASSPGILGKNIQYF

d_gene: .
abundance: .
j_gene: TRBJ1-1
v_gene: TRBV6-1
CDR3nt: TGTGCCAGCAGTGAACTTAGAAGCAAAGCTTTCTTT
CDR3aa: CASSELRSKAFF

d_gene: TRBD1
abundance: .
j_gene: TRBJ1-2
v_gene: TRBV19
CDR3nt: TGTGCCAGTAGTTCAACAGGGGACGCCGCTCTTGGGTTCACCTTC
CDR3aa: CASSSTGDAALGFTF

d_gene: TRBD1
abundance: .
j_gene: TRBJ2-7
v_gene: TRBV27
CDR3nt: TGTGCCAGCAGTTTATTGCCCGCAGGGGGAAGGACCTACGAGCAGTACTTC
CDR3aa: CASSLLPAGGRTYEQYF

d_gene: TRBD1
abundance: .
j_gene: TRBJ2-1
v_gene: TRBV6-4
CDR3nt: TGTGCCAGCAGTGTGGTAGACAGGGGATACAATGAGCAGTTCTTC
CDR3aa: CASSVVDRGYNEQFF

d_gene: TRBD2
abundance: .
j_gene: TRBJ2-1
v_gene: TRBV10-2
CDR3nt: TGCGCCAGCACCCCGCGGATAGGACTAGCGGGCGAAGGCTCCTACAATGAGCAGTTCTTC
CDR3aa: CASTPRIGLAGEGSYNEQFF

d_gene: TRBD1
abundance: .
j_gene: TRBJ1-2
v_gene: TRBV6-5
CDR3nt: TGTGCCAGCAGTTATTCACAGGGGCAGTATGGCTACACCTTC
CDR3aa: CASSYSQGQYGYTF

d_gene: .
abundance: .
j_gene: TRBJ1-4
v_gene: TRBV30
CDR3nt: TGTGCCTGGAGTACCAGGGGACTTGAAAAACTGTTTTTT
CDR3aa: CAWSTRGLEKLFF

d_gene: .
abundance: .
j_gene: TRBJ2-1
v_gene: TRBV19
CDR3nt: TGTGCCAGCACTAAGGGTCTTTCCTACAATGAGCAGTTCTTC
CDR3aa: CASTKGLSYNEQFF

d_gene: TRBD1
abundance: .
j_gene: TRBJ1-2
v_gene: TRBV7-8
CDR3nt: TGTGCCAGCAGCCGGACAGGGGAGACGCGGGGCTACACCTTC
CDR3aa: CASSRTGETRGYTF

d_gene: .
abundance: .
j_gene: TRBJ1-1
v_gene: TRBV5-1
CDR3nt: TGCGCCAGCAGCTTGGAAGGTTGGACTGAAGCTTTCTTT
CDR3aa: CASSLEGWTEAFF

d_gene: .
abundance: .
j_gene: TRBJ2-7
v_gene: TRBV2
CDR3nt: TGTGCCAGCAGTGAACTAACAGCCTACGAGCAGTACTTC
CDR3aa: CASSELTAYEQYF

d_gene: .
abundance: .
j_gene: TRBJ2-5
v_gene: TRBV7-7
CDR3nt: TGTGCTAGCAGCCCCGGCAACCAAGAGACCCAGTACTTC
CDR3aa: CASSPGNQETQYF

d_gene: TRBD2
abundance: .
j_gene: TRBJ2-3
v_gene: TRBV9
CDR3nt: TGTGCCAGCAGCGTAGATATCGGGGCAAGCGGGACGAGCACAGATACGCAGTATTTT
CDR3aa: CASSVDIGASGTSTDTQYF

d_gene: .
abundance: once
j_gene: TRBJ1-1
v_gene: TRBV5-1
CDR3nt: TGCGCCAGCAGCTCATATGGGCAGACCACTGAAGCTTTCTTT
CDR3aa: CASSSYGQTTEAFF

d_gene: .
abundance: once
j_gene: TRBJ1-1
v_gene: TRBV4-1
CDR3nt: TGCGCCAGCTCAAAGGAGAGGACGGGACCTAACTCTGAAGCTTTCTTT
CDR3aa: CASSKERTGPNSEAFF

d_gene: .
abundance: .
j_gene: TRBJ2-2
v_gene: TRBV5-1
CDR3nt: TGCGCCAGCAGCTTAGAGGGAACCGGGGAGCTGTTTTTT
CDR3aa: CASSLEGTGELFF

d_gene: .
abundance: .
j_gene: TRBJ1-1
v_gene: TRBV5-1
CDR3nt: TGCGCCAGCTCCCCCGGTTTGGTCTTGAACACTGAAGCTTTCTTT
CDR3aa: CASSPGLVLNTEAFF

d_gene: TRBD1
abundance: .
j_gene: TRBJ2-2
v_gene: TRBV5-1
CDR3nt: TGCGCCAGCAGCCTCGGGACAGCAAACACCGGGGAGCTGTTTTTT
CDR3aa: CASSLGTANTGELFF

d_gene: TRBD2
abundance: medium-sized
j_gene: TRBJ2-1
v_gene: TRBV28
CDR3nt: TGTGCCAGCAGTTTACCGAGCGGGGGGGACTACAATGAGCAGTTCTTC
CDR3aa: CASSLPSGGDYNEQFF

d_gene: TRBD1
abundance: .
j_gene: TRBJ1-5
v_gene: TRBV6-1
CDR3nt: TGTGCCAGCAGGGGGACAGGCAATCAGCCCCAGCATTTT
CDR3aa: CASRGTGNQPQHF

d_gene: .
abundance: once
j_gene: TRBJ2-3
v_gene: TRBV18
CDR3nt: TGTGCCAGCTCACCAACCAGCGCCCGTAGCGCGGATACGCAGTATTTT
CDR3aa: CASSPTSARSADTQYF

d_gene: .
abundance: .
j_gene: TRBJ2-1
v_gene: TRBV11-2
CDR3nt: TGTGCCAGCAGCTTGTACCGGGACTTCCCAGACAATGAGCAGTTCTTC
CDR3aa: CASSLYRDFPDNEQFF

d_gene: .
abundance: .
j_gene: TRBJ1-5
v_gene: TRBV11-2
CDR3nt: TGTGCCAGCAGCCCTATGTCGGGGGCGAACCAGCCCCAGCATTTT
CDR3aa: CASSPMSGANQPQHF

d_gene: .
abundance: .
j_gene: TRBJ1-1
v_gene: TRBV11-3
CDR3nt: TGTGCCAGCAGCTTAAGTGCCTACACTGAAGCTTTCTTT
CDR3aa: CASSLSAYTEAFF

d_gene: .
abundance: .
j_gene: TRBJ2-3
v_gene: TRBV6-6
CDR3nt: TGTGCCAGCGGGGGAGTACCCACAGATACGCAGTATTTT
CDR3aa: CASGGVPTDTQYF

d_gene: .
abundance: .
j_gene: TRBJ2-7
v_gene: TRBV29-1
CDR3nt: TGCAGCGTCACCTCTTACAGGGCCCCCTACGAGCAGTACTTC
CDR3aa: CSVTSYRAPYEQYF

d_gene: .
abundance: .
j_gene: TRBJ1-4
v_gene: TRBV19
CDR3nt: TGTGCCAGTAACACGAACGGACGGGCAACTAATGAAAAACTGTTTTTT
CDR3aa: CASNTNGRATNEKLFF

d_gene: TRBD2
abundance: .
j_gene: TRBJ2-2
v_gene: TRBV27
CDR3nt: TGTGCCAGCAGGCGGGGGGGCCCCGGGGAGCTGTTTTTT
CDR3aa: CASRRGGPGELFF

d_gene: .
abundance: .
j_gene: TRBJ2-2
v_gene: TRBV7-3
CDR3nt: TGTGCCAGCAGCTTAAACCACTTGAACACCGGGGAGCTGTTTTTT
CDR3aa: CASSLNHLNTGELFF

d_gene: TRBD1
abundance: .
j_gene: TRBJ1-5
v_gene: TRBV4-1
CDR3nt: TGCGCCAGCAGCCAGGGGACAGCTAGCAATCAGCCCCAGCATTTT
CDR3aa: CASSQGTASNQPQHF

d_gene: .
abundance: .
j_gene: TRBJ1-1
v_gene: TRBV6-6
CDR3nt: TGTGCCAGCAGTTACTCGATACTGGGGAGAAAGGAGGCTTTCTTT
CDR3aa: CASSYSILGRKEAFF